Below, 27 T cell receptor beta chains from the same sample are listed, as sequenced in a study of shared clonotypes between healthy human individuals. As defined, naive CD8 cells were CD45RO-negative and positively selected for CCR7, with terminally differentiated effector memory CD45RA+ cells excluded. Sequencing used immunoSEQ multiplex PCR; TCRdb keeps in-frame clones, though not all of them. The sample shows about 2.1 million clones, 80% to 95% of them seen only once. The sequencing sample was made of naive CD8+ T cells from PBMCs. Receptors originate from a man younger than 35 in good health. Some clones in this sample may be carry-over from other donors' samples.

CDR3: CASAGTGAYEQYF. The CDR3 region has the DNA TGCGCCAGCGCCGGGACAGGGGCCTACGAGCAGTACTTC. The chain is built from TRBV5-1 and TRBJ2-7; 10 nucleotides line up with TRBD1. Germline V CDR1 and CDR2: SGHRS, YFSETQ. The CDR3 is 13 residues long. Trimming cost V 7 bases and J 2 bases; bases outside gene matches: 3.

The CDR3 sequence is CASSTSESSYNEQFF. The DNA for the CDR3 is TGTGCCAGCAGCACTAGCGAGAGCTCCTACAATGAGCAGTTCTTC. V usage is TRBV4-2 and J usage is TRBJ2-1; 7 positions agree with TRBD2. CDR3 length equals 15 residues. Trimming at V came to 5 bases and at J to 0 bases, leaving 4 bases not matched to a gene. Germline-derived CDR1 and CDR2 are LGHNA and YNFKEQ.

J is TRBJ1-3 and V is TRBV27; no firm D call. This CDR3 spans 14 amino acids. Per the germline V gene, CDR1 is MNHEY and CDR2 is SMNVEV (reference sequence). V lost 4 bases, J lost 3 bases, and 10 bases lay in between. CDR3 coding DNA: TGTGCCAGCAGTTCCGGGGTCGTTGGAAACACCATATATTTT. Translation gives CASSSGVVGNTIYF.

The chain combines TRBV11-3 with TRBJ2-3, with D uncertain. The ends were cut back, 5 bases at V and 2 bases at J, with 8 bases in the middle. The CDR3 sequence is 13 residues long. Germline V gene sequence: CDR1 SGHNT, CDR2 YENEEA. The CDR3 is CASSLGFTDTQYF. Written as DNA, the CDR3 is TGTGCCAGCAGCCTCGGTTTCACAGATACGCAGTATTTT.

J is TRBJ2-1 and V is TRBV9; tentative D call: TRBD1 (5 bases). Germline lookup yields CDR1 SGDLS and CDR2 YYNGEE. The V and J ends lost 3 bases and 10 bases respectively, with 14 bases between them. This CDR3 region has 13 residues. CDR3 DNA: TGTGCCAGCAGCGCGACAGTATCTGGGGAGCAGTTCTTC. Translating it yields CASSATVSGEQFF. Drawing the rest from reference TRBV9 and TRBJ2-1, the complete variable domain is DSGVTQTPKHLITATGQRVTLRCSPRSGDLSVYWYQQSLDQGLQFLIQYYNGEERAKGNILERFSAQQFPDLHSELNLSSLELGDSALYFCASSATVSGEQFFGPGTRLTVL.

The gene calls are TRBV6-6 and TRBJ2-5, with D unresolved. The V gene lost 0 bases and the J gene lost 0 bases, with 11 bases spanning the gap. CDR1 and CDR2 (germline): MNHNY, SVGAGI (reference sequence). The CDR3 has 16 amino acids. Written as DNA, the CDR3 is TGTGCCAGCAGTTACTCACAGTACTTGTACCAAGAGACCCAGTACTTC. It is translated as CASSYSQYLYQETQYF.

This chain links TRBV11-3 with TRBJ2-1; perhaps TRBD1 as D (5 bases). The CDR3 sequence is 16 residues long. V shed 0 bases and J shed 7 bases, with 16 bases lying between them. Germline V CDR1 and CDR2: SGHNT, YENEEA. DNA of the CDR3: TGTGCCAGCAGCTTAGATGCAGGGTCGGGTTGGAATGAGCAGTTCTTC. Amino acid sequence: CASSLDAGSGWNEQFF.

The J gene is TRBJ1-3, the V gene TRBV19; D is unclear. Germline lookup yields CDR1 LNHDA and CDR2 SQIVND (reference sequence). The CDR3 extends over 14 amino acids. V was pared by 5 bases and J by 2 bases, with 10 bases between. The DNA for the CDR3 is TGTGCCAGTAGTCTATCAAGAACTGGAAACACCATATATTTT. It translates to CASSLSRTGNTIYF.

This clone has only one observation. The CDR3 DNA is TGTGCCAGCAGCTTACGGGAGGGCCTGTTTTACGAGCAGTACTTC. This sequence encodes CASSLREGLFYEQYF. The rearrangement joins TRBV7-3 to TRBJ2-7; TRBD2 matches at 8 bases. Trimming at V came to 2 bases and at J to 4 bases, leaving 7 bases not matched to a gene. The CDR3 sequence is 15 residues long. CDR1 and CDR2 from the germline V gene are SGHTA and FQGTGA.

The V call is TRBV7-8, the J call TRBJ2-1; no clear D gene. The CDR3 extends over 14 amino acids. V dropped 3 bases and J dropped 5 bases, with 11 bases sitting between them. CDR1 and CDR2 from the germline V gene are SGHVS and FQNEAQ. The CDR3 reads CASSFFGSDNEQFF. DNA of the CDR3: TGTGCCAGCAGCTTTTTTGGGTCGGACAATGAGCAGTTCTTC.

The CDR3 region has the DNA TGTGCCAGTAGTCCCAGAGGGAAGTTCACTGAAGCTTTCTTT. It codes for CASSPRGKFTEAFF. The chain uses TRBV19 and TRBJ1-1; D is ambiguous. CDR1 LNHDA and CDR2 SQIVND come from the germline V gene (reference sequence). Trimming removed 5 bases at V and 4 bases at J, with 14 bases between. The CDR3 length is 14 residues.

This chain connects TRBV27 to TRBJ1-5; possibly TRBD1 for D (6 bases). V lost 2 bases and J 3 bases, leaving 14 bases between the germline ends. The CDR3 contains 16 residues. The germline V gene has CDR1 MNHEY and CDR2 SMNVEV (reference sequence). DNA of the CDR3: TGTGCCAGCAGTTTAGCTCTGCAGGGGACCAATCAGCCCCAGCATTTT. Residues: CASSLALQGTNQPQHF.

The chain couples TRBV28 to TRBJ2-7, with 8 bases aligning to TRBD1. The V and J ends lost 2 bases and 5 bases, in that order; junction bases with no gene match: 8. CDR3 size: 15 residues. Germline V lookup: CDR1 MDHEN, CDR2 SYDVKM. This chain's CDR3 is CASSLVVGTGNEQYF. The CDR3 bases are TGTGCCAGCAGTTTAGTCGTCGGGACAGGCAACGAGCAGTACTTC.

V usage is TRBV19 and J usage is TRBJ2-1, with TRBD2 matching over 8 bases. The V and J ends lost 0 bases and 5 bases, in that order; junction bases with no gene match: 9. The CDR3 has 17 residues. Germline loops: CDR1 LNHDA, CDR2 SQIVND (reference sequence). The CDR3: CASSIDPREGENNEQFF. CDR3 nucleotides: TGTGCCAGTAGTATAGATCCCCGGGAGGGGGAAAACAATGAGCAGTTCTTC.

Here the CDR3 DNA reads TGTGCCAGCTCCTTGCGGGGGTACAATGAGCAGTTCTTC. It codes for CASSLRGYNEQFF. V and J are TRBV13 and TRBJ2-1; 7 bases agree with TRBD2. Losses at the gene ends were 8 bases for V and 4 bases for J; bases not matched to a gene: 5. This CDR3 is built from 13 residues. CDR1 PRHDT and CDR2 FYEKMQ come from the germline V gene (reference sequence).

The chain links TRBV5-8 to TRBJ1-5; D is ambiguous. This CDR3 comprises 15 residues. Between the trimmed V and J ends, which lost 3 bases and 7 bases, there was a span of 17 bases. Germline-derived CDR1 and CDR2 are SGHTS and YDEGEE. CDR3: CASSSAPLAFQPQHF. Written as DNA, the CDR3 is TGTGCCAGCAGCTCGGCTCCCCTGGCTTTCCAGCCCCAGCATTTT.

This chain connects TRBV29-1 to TRBJ1-1, with 7 bases aligning to TRBD1. The germline V gene has CDR1 SQVTM and CDR2 ANQGSEA. The J segment lost 5 bases and the V segment lost 7 bases, leaving 10 bases of the junction unmatched. The CDR3 has 13 residues. The chain's CDR3 is CSGTDRARTEAFF. CDR3 DNA sequence: TGCAGCGGTACCGACAGGGCGAGAACTGAAGCTTTCTTT.

The V gene is TRBV5-1, the J gene TRBJ2-1, with TRBD2 identical over 7 bases. The germline V gene encodes CDR1 SGHRS and CDR2 YFSETQ. V shed 7 bases and J 2 bases; nucleotides not matched to a gene: 15. This CDR3 region has 17 residues. The CDR3 reads CASALGGGSPPYNEQFF. Written as DNA, the CDR3 is TGCGCCAGCGCCCTAGGTGGCGGGAGCCCACCCTACAATGAGCAGTTCTTC.

V usage is TRBV7-8 and J usage is TRBJ1-1; TRBD1 might be the D (6 bases). Germline V CDR1 and CDR2: SGHVS, FQNEAQ. V was cut by 5 bases and J by 5 bases, with 12 bases left in between. CDR3 length: 13 residues. This CDR3 is CASSRGYGTEAFF. The CDR3 DNA reads TGTGCCAGCAGCAGGGGGTATGGAACTGAAGCTTTCTTT.

This rearrangement joins TRBV19 to TRBJ1-3; no clear D. V was shortened by 3 bases and J by 0 bases, with 9 bases between the two germline ends. This CDR3 region has 15 residues. CDR1 is LNHDA, CDR2 SQIVND, per germline (reference sequence). The CDR3 here is CASSISLSSGNTIYF. CDR3 coding DNA: TGTGCCAGTAGTATCTCACTCAGCTCTGGAAACACCATATATTTT.

The rearrangement links TRBV13 to TRBJ2-2, with D unresolved. Germline values: CDR1 PRHDT, CDR2 FYEKMQ (reference sequence). This CDR3 comprises 14 residues. The germline V and J ends were trimmed by 8 bases and 3 bases, with 13 bases remaining between them. CDR3 amino acids: CASYGVADTGELFF. The CDR3 coding sequence is TGTGCCAGCTACGGCGTGGCGGACACCGGGGAGCTGTTTTTT.

The V and J genes are TRBV19 and TRBJ1-2; no reliable D call. With 8 bases removed from V and 1 base from J, the gap between germline ends came to 14 bases. The CDR3 is made up of 14 amino acids. CDR1 LNHDA and CDR2 SQIVND come from the germline V gene (reference sequence). The CDR3 loop reads CASARIGYNYGYTF. CDR3 nucleotide sequence: TGTGCCAGTGCTAGAATAGGGTATAACTATGGCTACACCTTC.

V is TRBV4-1 and J is TRBJ1-4, with 8 bases fitting TRBD1. Germline trimming cut 4 bases from V and 0 bases from J; bases unmatched to any gene: 10. Germline V gene lookup returns CDR1 MGHRA and CDR2 YSYEKL. The CDR3 contains 18 residues. In DNA form, the CDR3 reads TGCGCCAGCAGCCCAGTAGTTGGACAGGGCCCAACTAATGAAAAACTGTTTTTT. It translates to CASSPVVGQGPTNEKLFF.

This sequence joins TRBV4-3 and TRBJ2-1; D might be TRBD1 (7 bases). The V end was cut by 1 base, the J end by 9 bases, with 28 bases between. From germline, CDR1 is LGHNA and CDR2 YSLEER. The CDR3 has 19 amino acids. The CDR3 coding sequence is TGCGCCAGCAGCCAAGTGAGAGGAAGACAGGGACTCGATTTCGGTGAGCAGTTCTTC. As protein: CASSQVRGRQGLDFGEQFF.

This sequence joins TRBV28 and TRBJ2-7; D is uncertain. CDR1 is MDHEN and CDR2 is SYDVKM in the germline V gene. V was cut by 3 bases and J by 3 bases, with 6 bases left in between. This CDR3 spans 12 amino acids. CDR3 sequence: CASSLRLYEQYF. CDR3 DNA sequence: TGTGCCAGCAGTTTGAGACTCTACGAGCAGTACTTC.

The chain is built from TRBV28 and TRBJ2-7; D unresolved. V dropped 6 bases and J dropped 2 bases, with 14 bases sitting between them. This CDR3 region has 14 residues. CDR1 MDHEN and CDR2 SYDVKM come from the germline V gene. The CDR3 region is CASRIDGSPYEQYF. CDR3 nucleotide sequence: TGTGCCAGCAGGATAGACGGATCCCCCTACGAGCAGTACTTC.

The chain combines TRBV6-1 with TRBJ2-7; D perhaps matches TRBD2 (6 bases). The CDR3 spans 13 residues. Between the trimmed V and J ends, which lost 11 bases and 4 bases, there was a span of 18 bases. Germline V gene sequence: CDR1 MNHNS, CDR2 SASEGT. Here the CDR3 DNA reads TGTGCCGTGGGCGGGCTAGCGCTTTACGAGCAGTACTTC. It translates to CAVGGLALYEQYF.